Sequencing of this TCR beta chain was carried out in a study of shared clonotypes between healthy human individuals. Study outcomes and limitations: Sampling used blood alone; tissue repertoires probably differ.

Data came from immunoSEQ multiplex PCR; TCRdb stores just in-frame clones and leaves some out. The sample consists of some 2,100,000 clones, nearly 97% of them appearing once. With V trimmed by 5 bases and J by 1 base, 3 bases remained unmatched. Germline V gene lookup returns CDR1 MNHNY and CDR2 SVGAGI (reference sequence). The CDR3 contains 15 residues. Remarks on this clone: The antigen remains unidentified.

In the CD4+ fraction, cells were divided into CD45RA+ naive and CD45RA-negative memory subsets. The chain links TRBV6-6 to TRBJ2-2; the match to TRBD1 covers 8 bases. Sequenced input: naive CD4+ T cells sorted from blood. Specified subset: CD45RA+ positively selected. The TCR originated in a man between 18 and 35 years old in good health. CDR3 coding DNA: TGTGCCAGCAGTACCGGGACAGGGAACACCGGGGAGCTGTTTTTT. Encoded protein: CASSTGTGNTGELFF.